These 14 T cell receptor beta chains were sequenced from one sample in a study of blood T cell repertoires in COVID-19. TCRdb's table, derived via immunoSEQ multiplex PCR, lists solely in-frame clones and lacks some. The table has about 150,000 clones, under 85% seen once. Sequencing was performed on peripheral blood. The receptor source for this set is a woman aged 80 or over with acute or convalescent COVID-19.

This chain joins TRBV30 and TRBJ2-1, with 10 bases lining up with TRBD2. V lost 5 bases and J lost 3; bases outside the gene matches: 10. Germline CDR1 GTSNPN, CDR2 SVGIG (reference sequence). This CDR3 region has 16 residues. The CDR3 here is CAWCRRTSGIYNEQFF. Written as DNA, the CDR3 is TGTGCCTGGTGCCGGCGGACTAGCGGAATCTACAATGAGCAGTTCTTC. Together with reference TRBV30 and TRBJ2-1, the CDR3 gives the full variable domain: SQTIHQWPATLVQPVGSPLSLECTVEGTSNPNLYWYRQAAGRGLQLLFYSVGIGQISSEVPQNLSASRPQDRQFILSSKKLLLSDSGFYLCAWCRRTSGIYNEQFFGPGTRLTVL.

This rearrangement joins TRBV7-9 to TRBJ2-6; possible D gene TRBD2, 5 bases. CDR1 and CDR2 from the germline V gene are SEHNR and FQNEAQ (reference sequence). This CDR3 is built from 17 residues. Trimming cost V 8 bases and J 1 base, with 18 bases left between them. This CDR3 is CASLEWTGDSGANVLTF. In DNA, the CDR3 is TGTGCCAGCTTAGAGTGGACCGGGGATTCTGGGGCCAACGTCCTGACTTTC. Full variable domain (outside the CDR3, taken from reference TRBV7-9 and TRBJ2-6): DTGVSQNPRHKITKRGQNVTFRCDPISEHNRLYWYRQTLGQGPEFLTYFQNEAQLEKSRLLSDRFSAERPKGSFSTLEIQRTEQGDSAMYLCASLEWTGDSGANVLTFGAGSRLTVL.

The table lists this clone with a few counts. The CDR3 protein is CASSRTSGIYEQYF. DNA for the CDR3: TGTGCCAGCAGCCGGACTAGCGGGATCTACGAGCAGTACTTC. This sequence joins TRBV5-8 and TRBJ2-7; 12 bases line up with TRBD2. Trimming removed 4 bases from V and 3 bases from J; junction bases left unmatched: 2. There are 14 residues in the CDR3. Per germline, CDR1 SGHTS and CDR2 YDEGEE.

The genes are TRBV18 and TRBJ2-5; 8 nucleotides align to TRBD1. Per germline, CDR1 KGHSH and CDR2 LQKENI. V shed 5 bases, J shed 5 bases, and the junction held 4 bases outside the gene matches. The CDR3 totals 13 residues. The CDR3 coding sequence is TGTGCCAGCTCAGTACAGGGGGTGGAGACCCAGTACTTC. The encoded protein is CASSVQGVETQYF.

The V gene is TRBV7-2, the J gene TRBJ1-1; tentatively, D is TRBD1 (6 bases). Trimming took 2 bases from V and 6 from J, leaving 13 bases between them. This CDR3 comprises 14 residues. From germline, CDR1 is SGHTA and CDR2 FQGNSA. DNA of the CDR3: TGTGCCAGCAGCTTATATCAGGGGACGGCTGAAGCTTTCTTT. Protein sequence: CASSLYQGTAEAFF.

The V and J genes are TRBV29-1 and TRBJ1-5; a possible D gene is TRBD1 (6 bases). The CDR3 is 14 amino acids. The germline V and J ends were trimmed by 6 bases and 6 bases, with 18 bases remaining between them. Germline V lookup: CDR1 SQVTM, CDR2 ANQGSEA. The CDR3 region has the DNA TGCAGCGTCATGGTGGCAGGGGAGGGTCAGCCCCAGCATTTT. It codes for CSVMVAGEGQPQHF.

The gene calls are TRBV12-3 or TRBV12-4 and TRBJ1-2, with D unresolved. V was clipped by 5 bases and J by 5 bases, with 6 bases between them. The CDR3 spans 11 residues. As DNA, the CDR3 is TGTGCCAGCAGTAAAGAGTATGGCTACACCTTC. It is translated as CASSKEYGYTF.

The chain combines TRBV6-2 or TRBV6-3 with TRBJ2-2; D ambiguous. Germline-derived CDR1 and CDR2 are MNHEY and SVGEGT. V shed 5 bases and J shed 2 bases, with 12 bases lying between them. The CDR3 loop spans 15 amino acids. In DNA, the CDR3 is TGTGCCAGCAGTAGACCGACTCTTAACACCGGGGAGCTGTTTTTT. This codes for CASSRPTLNTGELFF.

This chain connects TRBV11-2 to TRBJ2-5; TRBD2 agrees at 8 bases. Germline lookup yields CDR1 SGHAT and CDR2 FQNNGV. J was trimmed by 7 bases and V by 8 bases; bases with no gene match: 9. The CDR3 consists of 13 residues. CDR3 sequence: CASSERGMGTQYF. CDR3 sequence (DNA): TGTGCCAGCTCGGAGCGGGGGATGGGGACCCAGTACTTC.

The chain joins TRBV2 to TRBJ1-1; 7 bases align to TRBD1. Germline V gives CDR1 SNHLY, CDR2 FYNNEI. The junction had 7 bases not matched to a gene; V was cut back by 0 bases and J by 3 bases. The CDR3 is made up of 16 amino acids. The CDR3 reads CASSEAGTAVYTEAFF. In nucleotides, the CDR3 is TGTGCCAGCAGTGAAGCTGGGACAGCCGTGTACACTGAAGCTTTCTTT.

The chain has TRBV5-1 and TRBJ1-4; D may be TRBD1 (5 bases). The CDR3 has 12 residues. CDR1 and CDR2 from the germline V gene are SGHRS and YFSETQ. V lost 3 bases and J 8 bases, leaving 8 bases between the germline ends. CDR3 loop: CASSSNREKLFF. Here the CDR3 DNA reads TGCGCCAGCAGCTCGAACAGGGAAAAACTGTTTTTT.

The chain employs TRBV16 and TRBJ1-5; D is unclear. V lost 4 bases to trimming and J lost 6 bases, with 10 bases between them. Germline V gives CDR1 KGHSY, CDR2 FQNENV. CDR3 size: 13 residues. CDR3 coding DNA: TGTGCCAGCAGCCCCGGTCCCGCTCAGCCCCAGCATTTT. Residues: CASSPGPAQPQHF.

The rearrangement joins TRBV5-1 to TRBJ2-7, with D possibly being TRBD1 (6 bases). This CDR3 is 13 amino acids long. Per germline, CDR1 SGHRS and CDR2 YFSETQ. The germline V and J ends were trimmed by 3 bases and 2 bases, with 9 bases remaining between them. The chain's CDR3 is CASSSGQTYEQYF. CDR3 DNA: TGCGCCAGCAGCTCTGGACAGACCTACGAGCAGTACTTC.

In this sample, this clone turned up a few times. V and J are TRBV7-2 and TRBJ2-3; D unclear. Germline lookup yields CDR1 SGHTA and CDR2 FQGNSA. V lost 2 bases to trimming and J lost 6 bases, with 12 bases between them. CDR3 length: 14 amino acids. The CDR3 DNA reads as TGTGCCAGCAGCTTATCCCCCCTCGCGGATACGCAGTATTTT. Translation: CASSLSPLADTQYF.